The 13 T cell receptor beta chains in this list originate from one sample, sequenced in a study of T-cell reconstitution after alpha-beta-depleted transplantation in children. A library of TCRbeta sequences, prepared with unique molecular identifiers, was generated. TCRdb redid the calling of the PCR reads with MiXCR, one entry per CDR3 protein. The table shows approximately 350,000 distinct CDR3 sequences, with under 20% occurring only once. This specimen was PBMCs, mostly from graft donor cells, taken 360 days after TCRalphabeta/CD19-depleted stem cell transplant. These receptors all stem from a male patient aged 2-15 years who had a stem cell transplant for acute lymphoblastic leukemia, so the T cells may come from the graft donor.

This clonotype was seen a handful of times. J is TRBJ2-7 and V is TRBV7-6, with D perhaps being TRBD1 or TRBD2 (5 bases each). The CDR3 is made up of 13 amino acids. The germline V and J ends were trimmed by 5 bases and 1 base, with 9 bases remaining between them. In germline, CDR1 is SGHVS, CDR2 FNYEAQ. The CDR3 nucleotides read TGTGCCAGCAGCCGGGACCAGTCCTACGAGCAGTACTTC. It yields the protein CASSRDQSYEQYF. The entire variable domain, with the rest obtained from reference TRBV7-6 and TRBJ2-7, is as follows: GAGVSQSPRYKVTKRGQDVALRCDPISGHVSLYWYRQALGQGPEFLTYFNYEAQQDKSGLPNDRFSAERPEGSISTLTIQRTEQRDSAMYRCASSRDQSYEQYFGPGTRLTVT.

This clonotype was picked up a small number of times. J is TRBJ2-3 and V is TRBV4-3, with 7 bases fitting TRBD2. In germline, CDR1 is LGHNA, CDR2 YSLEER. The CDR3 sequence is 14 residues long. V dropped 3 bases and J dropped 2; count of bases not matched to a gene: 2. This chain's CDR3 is CASSQGGFTDTQYF. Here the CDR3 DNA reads TGCGCCAGCAGCCAGGGGGGGTTCACAGATACGCAGTATTTT.

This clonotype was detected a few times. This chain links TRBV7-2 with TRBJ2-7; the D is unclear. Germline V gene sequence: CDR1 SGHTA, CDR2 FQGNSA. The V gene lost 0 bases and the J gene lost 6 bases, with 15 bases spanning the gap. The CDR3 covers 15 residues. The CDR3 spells CASSLALNRLGEQYF. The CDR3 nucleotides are TGTGCCAGCAGCTTAGCCCTCAATAGGCTTGGCGAGCAGTACTTC. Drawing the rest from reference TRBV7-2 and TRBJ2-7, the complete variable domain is GAGVSQSPSNKVTEKGKDVELRCDPISGHTALYWYRQSLGQGLEFLIYFQGNSAPDKSGLPSDRFSAERTGGSVSTLTIQRTQQEDSAVYLCASSLALNRLGEQYFGPGTRLTVT.

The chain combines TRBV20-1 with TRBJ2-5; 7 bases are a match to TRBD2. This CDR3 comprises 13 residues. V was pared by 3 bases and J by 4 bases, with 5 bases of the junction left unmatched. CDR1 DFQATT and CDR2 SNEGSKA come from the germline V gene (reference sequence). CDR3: CSARGGWGETQYF. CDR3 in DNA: TGCAGTGCTAGGGGAGGGTGGGGAGAGACCCAGTACTTC.

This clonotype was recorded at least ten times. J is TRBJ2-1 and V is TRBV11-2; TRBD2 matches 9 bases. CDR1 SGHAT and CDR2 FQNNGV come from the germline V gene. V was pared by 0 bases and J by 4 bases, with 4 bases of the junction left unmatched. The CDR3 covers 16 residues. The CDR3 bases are TGTGCCAGCAGCTTAGATGGGACTAGCTGGTACAATGAGCAGTTCTTC. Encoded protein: CASSLDGTSWYNEQFF.

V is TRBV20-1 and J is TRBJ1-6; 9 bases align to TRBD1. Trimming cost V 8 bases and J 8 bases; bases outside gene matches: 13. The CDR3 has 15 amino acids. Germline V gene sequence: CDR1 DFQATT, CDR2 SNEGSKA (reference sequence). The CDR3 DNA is TGCAGTACGACGTTTTGGACAGGGGCTTATTCACCCCTCCACTTT. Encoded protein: CSTTFWTGAYSPLHF.

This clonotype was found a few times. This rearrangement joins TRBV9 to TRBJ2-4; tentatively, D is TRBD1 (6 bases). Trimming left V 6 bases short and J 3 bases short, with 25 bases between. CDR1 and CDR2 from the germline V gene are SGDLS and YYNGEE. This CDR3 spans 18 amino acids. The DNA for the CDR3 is TGTGCCAGCAACTGGAAAAGGGGGATGGCTCGGGGCAAAAACATTCAGTACTTC. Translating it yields CASNWKRGMARGKNIQYF.

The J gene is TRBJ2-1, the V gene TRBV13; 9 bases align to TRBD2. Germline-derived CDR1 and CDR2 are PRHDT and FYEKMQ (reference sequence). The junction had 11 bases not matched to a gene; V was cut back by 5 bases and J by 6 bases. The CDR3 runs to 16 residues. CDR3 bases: TGTGCCAGCAGCCTACTTGGGACTAGCCTTCCCAATGAGCAGTTCTTC. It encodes CASSLLGTSLPNEQFF.

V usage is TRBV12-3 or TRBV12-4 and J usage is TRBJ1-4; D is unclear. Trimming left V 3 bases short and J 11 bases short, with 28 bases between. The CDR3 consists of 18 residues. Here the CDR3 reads CASSLHIPGILGLGKLFF. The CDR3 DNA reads TGTGCCAGCAGTTTGCACATACCGGGGATTTTAGGGCTGGGGAAACTGTTTTTT.

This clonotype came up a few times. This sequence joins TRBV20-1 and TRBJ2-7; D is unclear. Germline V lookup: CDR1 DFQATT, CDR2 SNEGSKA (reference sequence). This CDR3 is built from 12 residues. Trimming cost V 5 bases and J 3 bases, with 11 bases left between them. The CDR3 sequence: CSALVPNYEQYF. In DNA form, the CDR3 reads TGCAGTGCTCTCGTTCCTAACTACGAGCAGTACTTC.

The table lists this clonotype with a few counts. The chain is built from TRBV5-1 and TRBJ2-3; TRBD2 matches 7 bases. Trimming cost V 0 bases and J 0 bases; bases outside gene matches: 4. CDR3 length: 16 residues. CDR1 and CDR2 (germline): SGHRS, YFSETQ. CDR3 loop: CASSLGQRGSTDTQYF. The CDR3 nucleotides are TGCGCCAGCAGCTTGGGCCAGCGGGGAAGCACAGATACGCAGTATTTT.

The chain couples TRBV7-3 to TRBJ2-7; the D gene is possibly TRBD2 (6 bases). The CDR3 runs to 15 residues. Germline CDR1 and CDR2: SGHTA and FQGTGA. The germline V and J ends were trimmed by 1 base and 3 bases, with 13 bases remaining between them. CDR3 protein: CASSLIPAGDYEQYF. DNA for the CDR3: TGTGCCAGCAGCTTAATCCCAGCGGGTGACTACGAGCAGTACTTC. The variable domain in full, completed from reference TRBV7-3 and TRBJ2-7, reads GAGVSQTPSNKVTEKGKYVELRCDPISGHTALYWYRQSLGQGPEFLIYFQGTGAADDSGLPNDRFFAVRPEGSVSTLKIQRTERGDSAVYLCASSLIPAGDYEQYFGPGTRLTVT.

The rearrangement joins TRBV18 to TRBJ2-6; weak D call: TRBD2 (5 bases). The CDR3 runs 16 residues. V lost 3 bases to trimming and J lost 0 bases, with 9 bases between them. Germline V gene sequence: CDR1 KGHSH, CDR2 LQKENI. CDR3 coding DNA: TGTGCCAGCTCACCGAGGGCATTCTCTGGGGCCAACGTCCTGACTTTC. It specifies CASSPRAFSGANVLTF.